These T cell receptor beta chains were read from a single sample in a study of PD-L1 blockade in urothelial cancer. Assay used: immunoSEQ multiplex PCR; TCRdb lists only in-frame clones, some missing. The data contain 30,000 to 40,000 clones, roughly nine tenths of them singletons. This material consisted of PBMCs, taken around atezolizumab (anti-PD-L1) treatment. These TCRs come from a woman aged 60-70 years with urothelial cancer. The CDR3 runs from the conserved cysteine through the conserved F or W. Fields, in order: CDR3 protein, CDR3 DNA, V gene, clone size, D gene, J gene, CDR3 length. A D gene is named only where the DNA matches it firmly. Rows may omit the clone size; those that give it use once, few, many or a size class.

cdr3_aa: CASSARTGGTTNEKLFF; cdr3_nt: TGTGCCAGTAGTGCCCGGACAGGTGGGACAACTAATGAAAAACTGTTTTTT; v_call: TRBV19; clone_size: NA; d_call: TRBD1; j_call: TRBJ1-4; cdr3_length: 17
cdr3_aa: CATLQGRGLYEQYF; cdr3_nt: TGTGCCACTTTACAGGGGCGCGGACTGTACGAGCAGTACTTC; v_call: TRBV28; clone_size: NA; d_call: TRBD1; j_call: TRBJ2-7; cdr3_length: 14
cdr3_aa: CASSLMLVSTDTQYF; cdr3_nt: TGTGCCAGCAGCTTGATGCTAGTCAGCACAGATACGCAGTATTTT; v_call: TRBV11-2; clone_size: NA; d_call: NA; j_call: TRBJ2-3; cdr3_length: 15
cdr3_aa: CASRTLYGDQPQHF; cdr3_nt: TGTGCCAGCAGGACACTCTACGGGGATCAGCCCCAGCATTTT; v_call: TRBV6-1; clone_size: NA; d_call: NA; j_call: TRBJ1-5; cdr3_length: 14
cdr3_aa: CASSPEAKGGANEQFF; cdr3_nt: TGCGCCAGCAGCCCGGAGGCAAAGGGGGGGGCTAATGAGCAGTTCTTC; v_call: TRBV5-1; clone_size: once; d_call: NA; j_call: TRBJ2-1; cdr3_length: 16
cdr3_aa: CATQGATNTGELFF; cdr3_nt: TGTGCCACCCAGGGGGCTACAAACACCGGGGAGCTGTTTTTT; v_call: TRBV6-5; clone_size: NA; d_call: TRBD1; j_call: TRBJ2-2; cdr3_length: 14
cdr3_aa: CASSPPLDRLNTEAFF; cdr3_nt: TGTGCCAGCAGTCCCCCGCTGGACAGATTGAACACTGAAGCTTTCTTT; v_call: TRBV25-1; clone_size: NA; d_call: NA; j_call: TRBJ1-1; cdr3_length: 16
cdr3_aa: CASSLVASGDYEQYF; cdr3_nt: TGTGCCAGCAGCTTGGTGGCTAGCGGAGACTACGAGCAGTACTTC; v_call: TRBV5-4; clone_size: NA; d_call: TRBD2; j_call: TRBJ2-7; cdr3_length: 15
cdr3_aa: CASSRVTGEAFF; cdr3_nt: TGCGCCAGCAGCAGGGTGACAGGGGAAGCTTTCTTT; v_call: TRBV5-1; clone_size: NA; d_call: TRBD1; j_call: TRBJ1-1; cdr3_length: 12
cdr3_aa: CASQRDRNQPQHF; cdr3_nt: TGTGCCAGCCAACGGGACAGGAATCAGCCCCAGCATTTT; v_call: TRBV18; clone_size: NA; d_call: TRBD1; j_call: TRBJ1-5; cdr3_length: 13
cdr3_aa: CASSPSGTGALNEQFF; cdr3_nt: TGTGCCAGCTCACCTTCCGGGACAGGGGCACTCAATGAGCAGTTCTTC; v_call: TRBV18; clone_size: once; d_call: TRBD1; j_call: TRBJ2-1; cdr3_length: 16
cdr3_aa: CASSLGTAFNEQFF; cdr3_nt: TGTGCCAGCAGCTTAGGGACAGCCTTTAATGAGCAGTTCTTC; v_call: TRBV7-3; clone_size: NA; d_call: TRBD1; j_call: TRBJ2-1; cdr3_length: 14
cdr3_aa: CASSEYRGFNEKLFF; cdr3_nt: TGTGCCAGCAGTGAATACAGGGGCTTTAATGAAAAACTGTTTTTT; v_call: TRBV25-1; clone_size: NA; d_call: NA; j_call: TRBJ1-4; cdr3_length: 15
cdr3_aa: CATRRTENTGELFF; cdr3_nt: TGTGCCACACGTAGGACTGAGAACACCGGGGAGCTGTTTTTT; v_call: TRBV28; clone_size: NA; d_call: NA; j_call: TRBJ2-2; cdr3_length: 14
cdr3_aa: CASSIVRGGQETQYF; cdr3_nt: TGTGCCAGTAGTATAGTCAGAGGGGGCCAAGAGACCCAGTACTTC; v_call: TRBV19; clone_size: NA; d_call: NA; j_call: TRBJ2-5; cdr3_length: 15
cdr3_aa: CASSLGSGSPLKQYF; cdr3_nt: TGTGCCAGCAGCTTGGGTAGCGGGAGTCCCCTAAAGCAGTACTTC; v_call: TRBV5-4; clone_size: NA; d_call: TRBD2; j_call: TRBJ2-7; cdr3_length: 15
cdr3_aa: CASSLGAGRWTEAFF; cdr3_nt: TGTGCCAGCTCCCTTGGCGCAGGGCGGTGGACTGAAGCTTTCTTT; v_call: TRBV18; clone_size: NA; d_call: NA; j_call: TRBJ1-1; cdr3_length: 15
cdr3_aa: CASSLGGTGSSKNIQYF; cdr3_nt: TGCGCCAGCAGCTTGGGAGGGACAGGGAGTTCCAAAAACATTCAGTACTTC; v_call: TRBV5-1; clone_size: NA; d_call: TRBD1; j_call: TRBJ2-4; cdr3_length: 17
cdr3_aa: CASSETEQFF; cdr3_nt: TGTGCCAGCAGCGAGACAGAGCAGTTCTTC; v_call: TRBV11-2; clone_size: NA; d_call: NA; j_call: TRBJ2-1; cdr3_length: 10
cdr3_aa: CASSEAATGRPAYEQYF; cdr3_nt: TGTGCCAGCAGTGAAGCGGCAACCGGGAGGCCCGCCTACGAGCAGTACTTC; v_call: TRBV2; clone_size: NA; d_call: TRBD2; j_call: TRBJ2-7; cdr3_length: 17
cdr3_aa: CSAVKQKLFF; cdr3_nt: TGCAGTGCAGTCAAGCAAAAACTGTTTTTT; v_call: TRBV20-1; clone_size: NA; d_call: NA; j_call: TRBJ1-4; cdr3_length: 10
cdr3_aa: CASSLAVWNTGELFF; cdr3_nt: TGTGCCAGCAGTCTAGCGGTTTGGAACACCGGGGAGCTGTTTTTT; v_call: TRBV7-2; clone_size: NA; d_call: TRBD2; j_call: TRBJ2-2; cdr3_length: 15
cdr3_aa: CASSLASLAGSYNEQFF; cdr3_nt: TGTGCCAGCAGCTTGGCCAGTCTAGCGGGGTCTTACAATGAGCAGTTCTTC; v_call: TRBV5-4; clone_size: NA; d_call: TRBD2; j_call: TRBJ2-1; cdr3_length: 17
cdr3_aa: CASSFKASGILKTQYF; cdr3_nt: TGTGCCAGCAGTTTTAAGGCTAGCGGGATATTGAAGACCCAGTACTTC; v_call: TRBV28; clone_size: NA; d_call: TRBD2; j_call: TRBJ2-5; cdr3_length: 16
cdr3_aa: CASSSQTGYGYTF; cdr3_nt: TGTGCCAGCAGTTCCCAGACAGGCTATGGCTACACCTTC; v_call: TRBV6-6; clone_size: NA; d_call: NA; j_call: TRBJ1-2; cdr3_length: 13
cdr3_aa: CASSQGTSENHEQYF; cdr3_nt: TGTGCCAGCAGCCAGGGGACTAGCGAAAACCACGAGCAGTACTTC; v_call: TRBV4-2; clone_size: NA; d_call: TRBD2; j_call: TRBJ2-7; cdr3_length: 15
cdr3_aa: CASSLYTGTAYNYGYTF; cdr3_nt: TGTGCCAGCAGCTTATACACCGGGACAGCGTATAACTATGGCTACACCTTC; v_call: TRBV7-9; clone_size: once; d_call: TRBD1; j_call: TRBJ1-2; cdr3_length: 17
cdr3_aa: CASSLRRDSDTQYF; cdr3_nt: TGTGCCAGCAGCTTACGCAGGGACTCAGATACGCAGTATTTT; v_call: TRBV7-7; clone_size: NA; d_call: NA; j_call: TRBJ2-3; cdr3_length: 14
cdr3_aa: CASMDGGRGMETQYF; cdr3_nt: TGTGCCAGCATGGATGGCGGGAGGGGGATGGAGACCCAGTACTTC; v_call: TRBV5-4; clone_size: NA; d_call: TRBD2; j_call: TRBJ2-5; cdr3_length: 15
cdr3_aa: CASSFSRGPTYGYTF; cdr3_nt: TGTGCCAGCAGTTTCTCCAGGGGGCCCACCTATGGCTACACCTTC; v_call: TRBV28; clone_size: NA; d_call: TRBD1; j_call: TRBJ1-2; cdr3_length: 15
cdr3_aa: CASSASQGMSEKLFF; cdr3_nt: TGTGCCAGCAGCGCCTCACAGGGGATGAGTGAAAAACTGTTTTTT; v_call: TRBV9; clone_size: NA; d_call: TRBD1; j_call: TRBJ1-4; cdr3_length: 15
cdr3_aa: CASSQGNQPQHF; cdr3_nt: TGTGCCAGTAGTCAGGGCAATCAGCCCCAGCATTTT; v_call: TRBV19; clone_size: NA; d_call: NA; j_call: TRBJ1-5; cdr3_length: 12
cdr3_aa: CASSYSRDPPGQYF; cdr3_nt: TGTGCCAGCAGTTACTCGAGAGACCCCCCGGGGCAGTACTTC; v_call: TRBV6-6; clone_size: NA; d_call: NA; j_call: TRBJ2-7; cdr3_length: 14
cdr3_aa: CSVEDQTSGFSDTQYF; cdr3_nt: TGCAGCGTTGAAGACCAGACTAGCGGATTCTCAGATACGCAGTATTTT; v_call: TRBV29-1; clone_size: NA; d_call: TRBD2; j_call: TRBJ2-3; cdr3_length: 16
cdr3_aa: CASSLVSGRAQDTQYF; cdr3_nt: TGTGCCAGCAGCTTGGTTAGCGGGAGGGCTCAAGATACGCAGTATTTT; v_call: TRBV5-8; clone_size: NA; d_call: TRBD2; j_call: TRBJ2-3; cdr3_length: 16
cdr3_aa: CASSFEQGYEQYF; cdr3_nt: TGTGCCAGCAGCTTTGAACAGGGGTACGAGCAGTACTTC; v_call: TRBV5-6; clone_size: NA; d_call: TRBD1; j_call: TRBJ2-7; cdr3_length: 13
cdr3_aa: CASSFRRTGGLMNTEAFF; cdr3_nt: TGTGCCAGCAGCTTTCGAAGGACAGGGGGCCTGATGAACACTGAAGCTTTCTTT; v_call: TRBV5-8; clone_size: NA; d_call: TRBD1; j_call: TRBJ1-1; cdr3_length: 18
cdr3_aa: CATSVHRLGNEQFF; cdr3_nt: TGTGCCACCAGCGTCCACAGGCTGGGGAATGAGCAGTTCTTC; v_call: TRBV15; clone_size: NA; d_call: NA; j_call: TRBJ2-1; cdr3_length: 14
cdr3_aa: CASSLIRDTEAFF; cdr3_nt: TGTGCCAGCAGCTTAATCCGGGACACTGAAGCTTTCTTT; v_call: TRBV7-2; clone_size: NA; d_call: NA; j_call: TRBJ1-1; cdr3_length: 13
cdr3_aa: CSASGETQYF; cdr3_nt: TGCAGTGCTAGTGGCGAGACCCAGTACTTC; v_call: TRBV20-1; clone_size: NA; d_call: NA; j_call: TRBJ2-5; cdr3_length: 10
cdr3_aa: CASSQEQTSGELFF; cdr3_nt: TGCGCCAGCAGCCAAGAACAAACGTCCGGGGAGCTGTTTTTT; v_call: TRBV4-1; clone_size: NA; d_call: NA; j_call: TRBJ2-2; cdr3_length: 14
cdr3_aa: CASSPGTGQRSQPQHF; cdr3_nt: TGTGCCAGCTCACCCGGGACAGGGCAGAGGAGTCAGCCCCAGCATTTT; v_call: TRBV18; clone_size: NA; d_call: TRBD1; j_call: TRBJ1-5; cdr3_length: 16
cdr3_aa: CASSQETSGNVYEQYF; cdr3_nt: TGCGCCAGCAGCCAAGAAACTAGCGGGAATGTCTACGAGCAGTACTTC; v_call: TRBV4-1; clone_size: NA; d_call: TRBD2; j_call: TRBJ2-7; cdr3_length: 16
cdr3_aa: CASSGPDRGRSNQPQHF; cdr3_nt: TGCGCCAGCAGCGGGCCAGACAGGGGGCGTAGCAATCAGCCCCAGCATTTT; v_call: TRBV5-1; clone_size: NA; d_call: TRBD1; j_call: TRBJ1-5; cdr3_length: 17
cdr3_aa: CASSRAADYRDSNYGYTF; cdr3_nt: TGTGCCAGTAGTAGGGCAGCCGACTACCGAGACTCTAACTATGGCTACACCTTC; v_call: TRBV19; clone_size: NA; d_call: NA; j_call: TRBJ1-2; cdr3_length: 18
cdr3_aa: CASSPDELAGGVDYNEQFF; cdr3_nt: TGTGCCAGCTCACCAGATGAACTAGCGGGAGGAGTAGACTACAATGAGCAGTTCTTC; v_call: TRBV18; clone_size: NA; d_call: TRBD2; j_call: TRBJ2-1; cdr3_length: 19
cdr3_aa: CASRSSAGGAYNEQFF; cdr3_nt: TGCGCCAGCAGGTCGTCAGCGGGCGGGGCTTACAATGAGCAGTTCTTC; v_call: TRBV5-1; clone_size: NA; d_call: NA; j_call: TRBJ2-1; cdr3_length: 16
cdr3_aa: CASSKTGAGTGELFF; cdr3_nt: TGTGCCAGCAGTAAGACAGGGGCGGGCACCGGGGAGCTGTTTTTT; v_call: TRBV2; clone_size: NA; d_call: TRBD1; j_call: TRBJ2-2; cdr3_length: 15
cdr3_aa: CASSIGGGRGTEAFF; cdr3_nt: TGTGCCAGCAGCATTGGGGGGGGTCGCGGCACTGAAGCTTTCTTT; v_call: TRBV9; clone_size: NA; d_call: NA; j_call: TRBJ1-1; cdr3_length: 15
cdr3_aa: CASSVGAPGAASSYEQYF; cdr3_nt: TGTGCCAGCAGCGTAGGAGCCCCCGGAGCGGCGAGCTCCTACGAGCAGTACTTC; v_call: TRBV9; clone_size: NA; d_call: NA; j_call: TRBJ2-7; cdr3_length: 18